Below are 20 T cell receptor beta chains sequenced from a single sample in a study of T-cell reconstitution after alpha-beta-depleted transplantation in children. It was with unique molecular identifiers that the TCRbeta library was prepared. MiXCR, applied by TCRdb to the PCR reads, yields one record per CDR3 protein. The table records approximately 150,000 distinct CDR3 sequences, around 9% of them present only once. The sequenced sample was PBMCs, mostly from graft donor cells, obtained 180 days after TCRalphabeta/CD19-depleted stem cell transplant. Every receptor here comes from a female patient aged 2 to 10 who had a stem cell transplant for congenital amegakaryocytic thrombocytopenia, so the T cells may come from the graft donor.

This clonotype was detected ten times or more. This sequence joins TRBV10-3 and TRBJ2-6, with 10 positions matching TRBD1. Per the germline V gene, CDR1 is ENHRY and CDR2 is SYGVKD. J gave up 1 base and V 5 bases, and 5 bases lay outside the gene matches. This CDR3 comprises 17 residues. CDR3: CAISPRTGGSGANVLTF. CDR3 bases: TGTGCCATCAGTCCCAGGACAGGGGGTTCTGGGGCCAACGTCCTGACTTTC.

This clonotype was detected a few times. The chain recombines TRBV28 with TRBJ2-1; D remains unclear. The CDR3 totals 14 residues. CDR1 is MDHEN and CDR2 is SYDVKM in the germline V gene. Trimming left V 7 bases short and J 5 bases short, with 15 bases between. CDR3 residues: CASTLSGWHNEQFF. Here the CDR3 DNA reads TGTGCCAGCACCCTTAGTGGTTGGCACAATGAGCAGTTCTTC.

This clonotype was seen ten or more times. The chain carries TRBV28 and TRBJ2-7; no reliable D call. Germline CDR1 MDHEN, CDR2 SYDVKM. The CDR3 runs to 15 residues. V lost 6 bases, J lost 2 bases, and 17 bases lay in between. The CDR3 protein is CASSYSRKAPYEQYF. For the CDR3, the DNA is TGTGCCAGCAGCTACAGTCGCAAGGCCCCCTACGAGCAGTACTTC.

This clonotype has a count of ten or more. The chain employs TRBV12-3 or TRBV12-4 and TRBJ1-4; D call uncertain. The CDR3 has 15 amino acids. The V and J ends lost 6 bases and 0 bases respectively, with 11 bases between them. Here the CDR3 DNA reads TGTGCCAGCAGCGACGGACCGGCAACTAATGAAAAACTGTTTTTT. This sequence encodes CASSDGPATNEKLFF.

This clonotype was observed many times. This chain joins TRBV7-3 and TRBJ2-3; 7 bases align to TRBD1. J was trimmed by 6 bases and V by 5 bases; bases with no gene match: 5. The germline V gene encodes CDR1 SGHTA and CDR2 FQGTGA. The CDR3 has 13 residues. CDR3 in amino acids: CASSLDRADTQYF. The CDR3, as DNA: TGTGCCAGCAGCCTTGACAGGGCGGATACGCAGTATTTT. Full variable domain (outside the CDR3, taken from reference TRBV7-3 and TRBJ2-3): GAGVSQTPSNKVTEKGKYVELRCDPISGHTALYWYRQSLGQGPEFLIYFQGTGAADDSGLPNDRFFAVRPEGSVSTLKIQRTERGDSAVYLCASSLDRADTQYFGPGTRLTVL.

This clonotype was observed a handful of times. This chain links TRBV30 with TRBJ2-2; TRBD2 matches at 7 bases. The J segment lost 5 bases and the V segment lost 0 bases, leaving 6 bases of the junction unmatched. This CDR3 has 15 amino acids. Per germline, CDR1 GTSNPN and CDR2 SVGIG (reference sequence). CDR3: CAWSVPSGRTGELFF. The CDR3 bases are TGTGCCTGGAGTGTCCCTAGCGGTAGAACCGGGGAGCTGTTTTTT. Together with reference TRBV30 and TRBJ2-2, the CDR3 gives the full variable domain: SQTIHQWPATLVQPVGSPLSLECTVEGTSNPNLYWYRQAAGRGLQLLFYSVGIGQISSEVPQNLSASRPQDRQFILSSKKLLLSDSGFYLCAWSVPSGRTGELFFGEGSRLTVL.

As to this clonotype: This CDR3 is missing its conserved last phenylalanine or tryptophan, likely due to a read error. CDR3: CASSSKGSGRFSEQFL. DNA for the CDR3: TGCGCCAGCAGCTCCAAGGGAAGCGGGAGATTTAGTGAGCAGTTCTTG. The chain links TRBV5-1 to TRBJ2-1; 8 positions agree with TRBD2. Germline values: CDR1 SGHRS, CDR2 YFSETQ. This CDR3 is 16 amino acids long. Trimming took 3 bases from V and 9 from J; bases not matched to a gene: 14.

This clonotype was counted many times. The CDR3 bases are TGCAGCGTTGAAGATTTAGGGACAAATAACACCGGGGAGCTGTTTTTT. This encodes CSVEDLGTNNTGELFF. This chain uses TRBV29-1 with TRBJ2-2; TRBD1 is a possible D gene (6 bases). CDR1 is SQVTM and CDR2 is ANQGSEA in the germline V gene. Trimming shortened V by 0 bases and J by 2 bases, and 13 bases separated the two germline ends. The CDR3 spans 16 residues.

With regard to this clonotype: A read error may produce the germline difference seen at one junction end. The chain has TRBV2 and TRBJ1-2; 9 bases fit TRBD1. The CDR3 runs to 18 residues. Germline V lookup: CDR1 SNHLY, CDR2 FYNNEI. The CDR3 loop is CACSFEPGQGSPYYGYTF. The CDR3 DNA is TGTGCCTGCAGTTTTGAGCCGGGACAGGGATCCCCCTACTATGGCTACACCTTC.

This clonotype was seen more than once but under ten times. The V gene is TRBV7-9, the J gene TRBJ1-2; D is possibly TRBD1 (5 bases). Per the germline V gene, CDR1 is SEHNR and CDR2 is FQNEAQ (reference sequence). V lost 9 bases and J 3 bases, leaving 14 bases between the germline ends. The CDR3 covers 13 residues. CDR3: CASGGGKDYGYTF. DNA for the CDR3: TGTGCCAGTGGGGGGGGGAAAGACTATGGCTACACCTTC.

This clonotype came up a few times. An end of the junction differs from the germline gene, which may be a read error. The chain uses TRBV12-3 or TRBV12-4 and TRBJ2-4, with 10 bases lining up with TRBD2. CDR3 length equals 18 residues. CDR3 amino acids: CACSPRTSGSRAKNIQYF. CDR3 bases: TGTGCCTGCAGCCCGCGGACTAGCGGCTCAAGGGCCAAAAACATTCAGTACTTC.

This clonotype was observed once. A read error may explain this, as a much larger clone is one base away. CDR3 nucleotides: TGCAGTGCTAGCAGCGGACGAGACTATGGCTACACCTTC. This codes for CSASSGRDYGYTF. The chain employs TRBV20-1 and TRBJ1-2; D unresolved. Germline V gene data show CDR1 as DFQATT and CDR2 as SNEGSKA (reference sequence). Deletions cut 3 bases from V and 3 bases from J, with 11 bases between. The CDR3 loop spans 13 amino acids.

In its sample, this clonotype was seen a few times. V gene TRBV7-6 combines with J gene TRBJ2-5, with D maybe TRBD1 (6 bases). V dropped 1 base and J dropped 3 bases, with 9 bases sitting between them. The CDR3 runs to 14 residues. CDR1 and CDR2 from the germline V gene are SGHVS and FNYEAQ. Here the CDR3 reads CASSLDRVKETQYF. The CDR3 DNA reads TGTGCCAGCAGCTTAGACAGGGTAAAAGAGACCCAGTACTTC.

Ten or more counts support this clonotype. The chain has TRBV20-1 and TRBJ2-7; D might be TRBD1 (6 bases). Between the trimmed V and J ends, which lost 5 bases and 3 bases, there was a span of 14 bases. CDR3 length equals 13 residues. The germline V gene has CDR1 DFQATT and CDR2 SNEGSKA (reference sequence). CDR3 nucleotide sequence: TGCAGTGCTGGAAAACAGGGTTTCTACGAGCAGTACTTC. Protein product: CSAGKQGFYEQYF.

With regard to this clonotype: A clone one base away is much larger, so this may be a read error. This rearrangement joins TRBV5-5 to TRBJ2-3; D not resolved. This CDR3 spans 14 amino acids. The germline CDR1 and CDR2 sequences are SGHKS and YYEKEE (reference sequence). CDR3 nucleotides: TGTGGCAGCAGCTCCGACGGGAGCACAGATACGCAGTATTTT. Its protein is CGSSSDGSTDTQYF.

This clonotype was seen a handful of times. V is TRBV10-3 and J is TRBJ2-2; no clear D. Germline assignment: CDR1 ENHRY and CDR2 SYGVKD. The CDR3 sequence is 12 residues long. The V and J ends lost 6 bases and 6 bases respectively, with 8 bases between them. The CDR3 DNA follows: TGTGCCATCAGCCCAACTCCCGGGGAGCTGTTTTTT. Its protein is CAISPTPGELFF.

The CDR3 DNA reads as TGTGCCTGGAGTGCGGGGGTCTACAATGAGCAGTTCTTC. Translated: CAWSAGVYNEQFF. The chain couples TRBV30 to TRBJ2-1, with D possibly matching TRBD2 (6 bases). Germline CDR1 is GTSNPN and CDR2 is SVGIG (reference sequence). The V end lost 1 base, the J end lost 3 bases, and 7 bases lay between the germline ends. CDR3 length: 13 residues. The complete variable domain, with remaining parts taken from reference TRBV30 and TRBJ2-1, reads SQTIHQWPATLVQPVGSPLSLECTVEGTSNPNLYWYRQAAGRGLQLLFYSVGIGQISSEVPQNLSASRPQDRQFILSSKKLLLSDSGFYLCAWSAGVYNEQFFGPGTRLTVL.

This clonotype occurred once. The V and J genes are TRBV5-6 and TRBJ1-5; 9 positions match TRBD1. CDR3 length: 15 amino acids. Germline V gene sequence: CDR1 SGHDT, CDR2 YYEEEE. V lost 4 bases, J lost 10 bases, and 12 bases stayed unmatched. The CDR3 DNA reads TGTGCCAGCAGCCCCGGGACAGGGACGCGAGGTCCCCAGCATTTT. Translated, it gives CASSPGTGTRGPQHF.

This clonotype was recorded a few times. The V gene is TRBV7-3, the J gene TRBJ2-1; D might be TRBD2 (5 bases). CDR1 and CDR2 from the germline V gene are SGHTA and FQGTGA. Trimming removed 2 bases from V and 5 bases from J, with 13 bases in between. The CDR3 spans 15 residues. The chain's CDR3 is CASSLGAEVHNEQFF. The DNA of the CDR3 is TGTGCCAGCAGCTTAGGAGCGGAGGTCCACAATGAGCAGTTCTTC.

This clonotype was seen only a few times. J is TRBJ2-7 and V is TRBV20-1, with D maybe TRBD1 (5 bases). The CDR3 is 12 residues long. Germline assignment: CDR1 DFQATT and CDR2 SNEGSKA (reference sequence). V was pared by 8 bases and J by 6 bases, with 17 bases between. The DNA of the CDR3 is TGCAGTAAAACAGCCAGGGTGGCCGAGCAGTACTTC. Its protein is CSKTARVAEQYF.